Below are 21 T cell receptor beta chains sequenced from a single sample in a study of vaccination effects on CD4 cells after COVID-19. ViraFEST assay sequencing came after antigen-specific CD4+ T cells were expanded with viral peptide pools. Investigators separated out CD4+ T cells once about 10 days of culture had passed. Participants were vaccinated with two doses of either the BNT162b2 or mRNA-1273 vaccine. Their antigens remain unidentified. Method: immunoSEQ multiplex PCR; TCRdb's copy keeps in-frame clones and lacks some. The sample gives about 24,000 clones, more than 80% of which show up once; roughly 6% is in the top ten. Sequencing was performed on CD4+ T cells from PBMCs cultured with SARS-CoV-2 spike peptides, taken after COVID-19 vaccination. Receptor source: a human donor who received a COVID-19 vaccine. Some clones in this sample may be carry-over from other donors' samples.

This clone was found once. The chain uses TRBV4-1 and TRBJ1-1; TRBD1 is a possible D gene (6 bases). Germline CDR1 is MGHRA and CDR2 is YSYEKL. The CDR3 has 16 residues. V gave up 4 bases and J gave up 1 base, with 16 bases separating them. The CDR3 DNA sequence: TGCGCCAGCAGCCCGTTGTACAGGGATGGGAACACTGAAGCTTTCTTT. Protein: CASSPLYRDGNTEAFF.

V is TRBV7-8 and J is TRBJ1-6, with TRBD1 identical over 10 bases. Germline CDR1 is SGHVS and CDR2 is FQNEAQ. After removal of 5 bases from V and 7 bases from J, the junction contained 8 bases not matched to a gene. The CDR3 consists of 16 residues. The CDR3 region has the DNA TGTGCCAGCAGCGAGACGACAGGGGGCTGGAATTCACCCCTCCACTTT. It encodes CASSETTGGWNSPLHF.

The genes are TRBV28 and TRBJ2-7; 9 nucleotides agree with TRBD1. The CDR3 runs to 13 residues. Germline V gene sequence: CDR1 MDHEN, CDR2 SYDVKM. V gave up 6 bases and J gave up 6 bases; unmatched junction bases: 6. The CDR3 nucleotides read TGTGCCAGCAGCCGTGGACAGGGGAGCGAGCAGTACGTC. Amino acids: CASSRGQGSEQYV.

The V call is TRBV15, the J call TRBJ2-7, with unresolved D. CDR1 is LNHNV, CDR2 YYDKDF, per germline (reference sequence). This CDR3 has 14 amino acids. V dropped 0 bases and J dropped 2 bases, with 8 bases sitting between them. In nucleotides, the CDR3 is TGTGCCACCAGCAGAGAGGCGGTAGCCTACGAGCAGTACGTC. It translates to CATSREAVAYEQYV.

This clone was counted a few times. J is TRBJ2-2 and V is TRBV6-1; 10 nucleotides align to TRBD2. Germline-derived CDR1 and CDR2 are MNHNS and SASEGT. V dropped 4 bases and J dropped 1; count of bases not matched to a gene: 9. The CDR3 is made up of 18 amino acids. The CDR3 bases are TGTGCCAGCAGTGTAGGGATTACTAGCGGGGAGAACACCGGGGAGCTGTTTTTT. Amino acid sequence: CASSVGITSGENTGELFF.

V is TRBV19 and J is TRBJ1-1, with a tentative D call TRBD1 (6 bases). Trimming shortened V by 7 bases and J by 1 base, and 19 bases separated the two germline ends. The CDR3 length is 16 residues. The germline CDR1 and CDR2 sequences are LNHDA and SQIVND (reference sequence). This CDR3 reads CASKGRSGGWNTEAFF. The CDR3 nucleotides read TGTGCCAGTAAAGGACGGTCCGGGGGCTGGAACACTGAAGCTTTCTTT.

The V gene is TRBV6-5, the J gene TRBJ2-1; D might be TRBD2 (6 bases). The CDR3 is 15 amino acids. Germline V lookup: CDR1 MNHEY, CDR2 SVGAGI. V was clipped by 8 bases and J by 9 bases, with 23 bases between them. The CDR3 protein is CASVRDSSFAGEQFF. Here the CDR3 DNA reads TGTGCCAGCGTCCGGGACTCTTCGTTTGCGGGTGAGCAGTTCTTC.

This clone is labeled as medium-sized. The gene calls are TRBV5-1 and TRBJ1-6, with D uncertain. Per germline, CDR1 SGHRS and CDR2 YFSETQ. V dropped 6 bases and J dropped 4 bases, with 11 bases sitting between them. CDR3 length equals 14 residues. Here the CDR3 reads CASTDERYNSPLHF. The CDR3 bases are TGCGCCAGCACGGACGAGAGGTATAATTCACCCCTCCACTTT.

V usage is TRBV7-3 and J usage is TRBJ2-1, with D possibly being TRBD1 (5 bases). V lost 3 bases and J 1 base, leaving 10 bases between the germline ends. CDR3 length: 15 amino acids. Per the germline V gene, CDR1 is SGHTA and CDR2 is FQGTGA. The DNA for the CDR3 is TGTGCCAGCAGCTTTCAGGGCGGATCCTACAATGAGCAGTTCTTC. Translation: CASSFQGGSYNEQFF.

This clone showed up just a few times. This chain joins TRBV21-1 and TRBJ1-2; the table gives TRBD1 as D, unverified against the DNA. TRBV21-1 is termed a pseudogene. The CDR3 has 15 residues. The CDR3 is CASSKMGQGEYGYTF. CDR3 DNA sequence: TGTGCCAGCAGCAAAATGGGACAGGGTGAATATGGCTACACCTTC.

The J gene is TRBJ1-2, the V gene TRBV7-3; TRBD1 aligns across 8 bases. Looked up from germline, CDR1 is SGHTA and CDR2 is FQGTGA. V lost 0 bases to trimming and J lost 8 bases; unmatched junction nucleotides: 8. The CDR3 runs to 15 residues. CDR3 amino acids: CASSLTGQDPTGYTF. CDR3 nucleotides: TGTGCCAGCAGCTTAACGGGACAGGACCCAACCGGCTACACCTTC.

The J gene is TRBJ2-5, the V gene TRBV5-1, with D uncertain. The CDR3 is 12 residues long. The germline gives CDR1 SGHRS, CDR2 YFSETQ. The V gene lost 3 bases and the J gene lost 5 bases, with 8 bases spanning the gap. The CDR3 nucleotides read TGCGCCAGCAGCTCCCAGTTCGAGACCCAGTACTTC. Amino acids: CASSSQFETQYF.

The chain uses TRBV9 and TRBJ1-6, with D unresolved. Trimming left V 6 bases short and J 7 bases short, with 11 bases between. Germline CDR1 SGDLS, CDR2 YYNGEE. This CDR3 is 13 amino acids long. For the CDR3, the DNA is TGTGCCAGCACCCGTGACACCAATTCACCCCTCCACTTT. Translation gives CASTRDTNSPLHF.

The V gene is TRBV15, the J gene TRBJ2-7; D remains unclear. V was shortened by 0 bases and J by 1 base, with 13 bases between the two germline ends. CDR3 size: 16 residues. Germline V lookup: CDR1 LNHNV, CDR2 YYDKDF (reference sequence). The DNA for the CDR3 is TGTGCCACCAGCAGAGATCGGTTCGGCAAGTCCTACGAGCAGTACGTC. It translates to CATSRDRFGKSYEQYV.

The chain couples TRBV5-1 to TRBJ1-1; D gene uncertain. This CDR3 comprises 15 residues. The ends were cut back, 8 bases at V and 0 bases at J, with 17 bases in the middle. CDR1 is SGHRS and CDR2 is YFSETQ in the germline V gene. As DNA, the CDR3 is TGCGCCAGTGGCGACGGGGTCCCGATGAACACTGAAGCTTTCTTT. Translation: CASGDGVPMNTEAFF.

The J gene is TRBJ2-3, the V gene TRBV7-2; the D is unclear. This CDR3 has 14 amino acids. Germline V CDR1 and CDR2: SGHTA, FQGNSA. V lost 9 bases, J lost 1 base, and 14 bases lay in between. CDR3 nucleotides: TGTGCCAGTAGTTTTAATGGGGGCACAGATACGCAGTATTTT. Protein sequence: CASSFNGGTDTQYF.

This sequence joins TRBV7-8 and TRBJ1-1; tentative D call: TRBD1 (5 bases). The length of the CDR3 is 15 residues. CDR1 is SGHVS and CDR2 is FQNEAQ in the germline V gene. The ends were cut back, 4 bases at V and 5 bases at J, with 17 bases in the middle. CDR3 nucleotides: TGTGCCAGCAGCTCGGTTGGGGCCCTTGAGACTGAAGCTTTCTTT. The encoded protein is CASSSVGALETEAFF.

The CDR3 protein is CASSVVSGVTEAFF. The CDR3 DNA is TGTGCCAGCAGCGTAGTTTCAGGGGTCACTGAAGCTTTCTTT. V is TRBV9 and J is TRBJ1-1, with D possibly being TRBD1 (6 bases). Germline V gene lookup returns CDR1 SGDLS and CDR2 YYNGEE. Trimming took 0 bases from V and 4 from J, leaving 10 bases between them. The CDR3 totals 14 residues.

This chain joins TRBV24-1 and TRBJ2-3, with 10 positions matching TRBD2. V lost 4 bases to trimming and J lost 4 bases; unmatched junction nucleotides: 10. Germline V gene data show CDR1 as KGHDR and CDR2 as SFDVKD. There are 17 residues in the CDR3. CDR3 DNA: TGTGCCACCAGTGAGCCCAGACTAGCGGGTGGGGCAGATACGCAGTATTTT. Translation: CATSEPRLAGGADTQYF.

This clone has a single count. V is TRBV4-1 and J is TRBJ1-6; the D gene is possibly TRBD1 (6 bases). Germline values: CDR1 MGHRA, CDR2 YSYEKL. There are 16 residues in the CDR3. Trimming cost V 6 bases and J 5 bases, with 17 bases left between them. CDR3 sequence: CASSPKSPGDNSPLHF. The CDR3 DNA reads TGCGCCAGCAGTCCAAAATCGCCAGGGGATAATTCACCCCTCCACTTT.

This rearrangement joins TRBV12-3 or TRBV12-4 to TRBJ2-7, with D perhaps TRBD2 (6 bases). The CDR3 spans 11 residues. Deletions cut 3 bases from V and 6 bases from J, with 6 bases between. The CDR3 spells CASSLGGEQYV. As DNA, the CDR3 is TGTGCCAGCAGTTTGGGGGGCGAGCAGTACGTC.